This T cell receptor beta chain was recorded in a study of T cell responses to AZD1222 COVID-19 vaccine. The study's findings and limits: Spike-specific TCR breadth and depth rose after two AZD1222 doses. Females outnumbered males among donors, who were mostly white British; clonal diversity was possibly underestimated.

To note about this clone: Its target is not known.

Clones were sequenced by immunoSEQ multiplex PCR, and TCRdb holds only the in-frame ones, with some missing. Found here are about 84,000 clones, over 80% of them singletons; the top ten hold around a tenth. V was pared by 6 bases and J by 7 bases, with 20 bases between. The length of the CDR3 is 16 residues. In germline, CDR1 is SGHRS, CDR2 YFSETQ. This sequence joins TRBV5-1 and TRBJ1-6, with TRBD1 as a possible D gene (5 bases). Sequenced material: peripheral blood, taken 28 days after the second AZD1222 dose. The origin of this receptor is an adult who received the AZD1222 COVID-19 vaccine. CDR3 DNA sequence: TGCGCCAGCACCGAAGGGACGGTCCGTGGGAATTCACCCCTCCACTTT. This translates into CASTEGTVRGNSPLHF. Together with reference TRBV5-1 and TRBJ1-6, the CDR3 gives the full variable domain: KAGVTQTPRYLIKTRGQQVTLSCSPISGHRSVSWYQQTPGQGLQFLFEYFSETQRNKGNFPGRFSGRQFSNSRSEMNVSTLELGDSALYLCASTEGTVRGNSPLHFGNGTRLTVT.